These T cell receptor beta chains were read from a single sample in a study of blood T cell repertoires in COVID-19. Produced via immunoSEQ multiplex PCR; TCRdb's table is partial and in-frame only. The table shows some 140,000 clones, with more than 60% occurring only once. Material for sequencing was peripheral blood. Every receptor here comes from an older man with acute or convalescent COVID-19. The CDR3 runs from the conserved cysteine through the conserved F or W. The D gene is left open where the match is weak. Clone size is shown for a subset of rows, as once, few, many or a class of expanded clone.

clone_size: .; j_call: TRBJ1-2; v_call: TRBV4-1; d_call: TRBD1; cdr3_nt: TGCGCCAGCAGCCAAGGTGGGGACAGGGTAAACTATGGCTACACCTTC; cdr3_aa: CASSQGGDRVNYGYTF
clone_size: once; j_call: TRBJ2-2; v_call: TRBV5-4; d_call: .; cdr3_nt: TGTGCCAGCAGCCCCCCGGGGATCAACACCGGGGAGCTGTTTTTT; cdr3_aa: CASSPPGINTGELFF
clone_size: .; j_call: TRBJ1-5; v_call: TRBV2; d_call: .; cdr3_nt: TGTGCCAGCAGCGGGACGGGGGAATATCAGCCCCAGCATTTT; cdr3_aa: CASSGTGEYQPQHF
clone_size: .; j_call: TRBJ1-5; v_call: TRBV27; d_call: .; cdr3_nt: TGTGCCAGCAGTCGCAGAGGCGGGGCCCATCAGCCCCAGCATTTT; cdr3_aa: CASSRRGGAHQPQHF
clone_size: .; j_call: TRBJ2-5; v_call: TRBV7-8; d_call: .; cdr3_nt: TGTGCCAGCAGCTTAGGTGGCAGGGCATTTTGGGAGACCCAGTACTTC; cdr3_aa: CASSLGGRAFWETQYF
clone_size: .; j_call: TRBJ2-2; v_call: TRBV27; d_call: .; cdr3_nt: TGTGCCAGCAGTTTAAAAATCGTCGCGGGGACTTTCTCCGGGGAGCTGTTTTTT; cdr3_aa: CASSLKIVAGTFSGELFF
clone_size: .; j_call: TRBJ2-7; v_call: TRBV7-7; d_call: .; cdr3_nt: TGTGCCAGCAGCTTCTCTCCGCGTAGCTACGAGCAGTACTTC; cdr3_aa: CASSFSPRSYEQYF
clone_size: .; j_call: TRBJ2-3; v_call: TRBV7-2; d_call: TRBD1; cdr3_nt: TGTGCCAGCAGCTTCTATATGGGACAGGGGGTTTTAGATACGCAGTATTTT; cdr3_aa: CASSFYMGQGVLDTQYF
clone_size: .; j_call: TRBJ2-7; v_call: TRBV7-9; d_call: TRBD1; cdr3_nt: TGTGCCAGCAGCGACAGGGAATTGGTCTCCGAGCAGTACTTC; cdr3_aa: CASSDRELVSEQYF
clone_size: .; j_call: TRBJ1-1; v_call: TRBV10-3; d_call: TRBD1; cdr3_nt: TGTGCCGTGACAGGGGGCGCAACTGAAGCTTTCTTT; cdr3_aa: CAVTGGATEAFF
clone_size: .; j_call: TRBJ2-5; v_call: TRBV19; d_call: .; cdr3_nt: TGTGCCAGTAGTATAGTCGGAACAGACCAAGAGACCCAGTACTTC; cdr3_aa: CASSIVGTDQETQYF
clone_size: .; j_call: TRBJ1-4; v_call: TRBV5-1; d_call: TRBD1; cdr3_nt: TGCGCCAGCAGCTTGACAGGGGGCAGTAATGAAAAACTGTTTTTT; cdr3_aa: CASSLTGGSNEKLFF
clone_size: .; j_call: TRBJ2-3; v_call: TRBV7-3; d_call: TRBD2; cdr3_nt: TGTGCCAGCGGGAGCGGGGGGCACAGCACAGATACGCAGTATTTT; cdr3_aa: CASGSGGHSTDTQYF
clone_size: .; j_call: TRBJ1-2; v_call: TRBV6-5; d_call: .; cdr3_nt: TGTGCCAGCACCCCAAGGGACAAGATCTATGGCTACACCTTC; cdr3_aa: CASTPRDKIYGYTF
clone_size: many; j_call: TRBJ1-3; v_call: TRBV7-9; d_call: TRBD1; cdr3_nt: TGTGCCAGCAGCTCCAGCACGACAGGGGGCGGGGGAAACACCATATATTTT; cdr3_aa: CASSSSTTGGGGNTIYF
clone_size: .; j_call: TRBJ1-5; v_call: TRBV12-3/TRBV12-4; d_call: TRBD1; cdr3_nt: TGTGCCAGCAGTGGCAGGGGGCAGAGGGCCCAGCATTTT; cdr3_aa: CASSGRGQRAQHF
clone_size: .; j_call: TRBJ1-4; v_call: TRBV30; d_call: TRBD1; cdr3_nt: TGTGCCTGGAGAAGCAGGACAGGGGCAGCAACTAATGAAAAACTGTTTTTT; cdr3_aa: CAWRSRTGAATNEKLFF
clone_size: .; j_call: TRBJ2-3; v_call: TRBV5-5; d_call: TRBD2; cdr3_nt: TGTGCCAGCAGCTCAGGCGGGACTAGTAGCTACACAGATACGCAGTATTTT; cdr3_aa: CASSSGGTSSYTDTQYF
clone_size: few; j_call: TRBJ1-2; v_call: TRBV2; d_call: .; cdr3_nt: TGTGCCAGCAGTGAAAGGTCCAGGGGATACTATGGCTACACCTTC; cdr3_aa: CASSERSRGYYGYTF
clone_size: .; j_call: TRBJ2-1; v_call: TRBV27; d_call: TRBD1; cdr3_nt: TGTGCCAGCAGAGGACAGGGGGCAAATGAGCAGTTCTTC; cdr3_aa: CASRGQGANEQFF
clone_size: .; j_call: TRBJ1-6; v_call: TRBV6-5; d_call: .; cdr3_nt: TGTGCCGTCCGCGGAGCGACAGCAGATAATTCACCCCTCCACTTT; cdr3_aa: CAVRGATADNSPLHF
clone_size: .; j_call: TRBJ2-7; v_call: TRBV6-1; d_call: .; cdr3_nt: TGTGCCAGCAGTGAACGCGGGCAGCGGGAGCAGTACTTC; cdr3_aa: CASSERGQREQYF
clone_size: .; j_call: TRBJ1-5; v_call: TRBV19; d_call: TRBD1; cdr3_nt: TGTGCCAGTAGTTCGGGACAGGGGCTTTATCAGCCCCAGCATTTT; cdr3_aa: CASSSGQGLYQPQHF
clone_size: .; j_call: TRBJ1-2; v_call: TRBV29-1; d_call: .; cdr3_nt: TGCAGCGTTGAAGATCTTTCAGACTATGGCTACACCTTC; cdr3_aa: CSVEDLSDYGYTF
clone_size: few; j_call: TRBJ2-1; v_call: TRBV27; d_call: TRBD2; cdr3_nt: TGTGCCAGCAGTTTTTGGACTAGCGGGGGGGCGAATGAGCAGTTCTTC; cdr3_aa: CASSFWTSGGANEQFF
clone_size: .; j_call: TRBJ2-3; v_call: TRBV2; d_call: TRBD2; cdr3_nt: TGTGCCAGCAAGACTAGCGGGGCAGATACGCAGTATTTT; cdr3_aa: CASKTSGADTQYF
clone_size: .; j_call: TRBJ1-5; v_call: TRBV3-1/TRBV3-2; d_call: .; cdr3_nt: TGTGCCAGCAGCCCCGCGTACAATCAGCCCCAGCATTTT; cdr3_aa: CASSPAYNQPQHF
clone_size: few; j_call: TRBJ2-7; v_call: TRBV5-1; d_call: .; cdr3_nt: TGCGCCAGCAGCTTGGCCGTTGGGGGCCCCAGCTCCTACGAGCAGTACTTC; cdr3_aa: CASSLAVGGPSSYEQYF
clone_size: .; j_call: TRBJ1-2; v_call: TRBV19; d_call: .; cdr3_nt: TGTGCCAGTAGCATGACAGCGGGGGGCTACACCTTC; cdr3_aa: CASSMTAGGYTF
clone_size: once; j_call: TRBJ1-1; v_call: TRBV20-1; d_call: TRBD1; cdr3_nt: TGCAGTGCTAGTACACAGGGGGACGTTAGGACTGAAGCTTTCTTT; cdr3_aa: CSASTQGDVRTEAFF
clone_size: .; j_call: TRBJ1-1; v_call: TRBV7-9; d_call: TRBD1; cdr3_nt: TGTGCCAGCAGCATCGACAGGGGGCTCACTGAAGCTTTCTTT; cdr3_aa: CASSIDRGLTEAFF
clone_size: .; j_call: TRBJ2-2; v_call: TRBV6-6; d_call: .; cdr3_nt: TGTGCCAGCAGTTTGGACACCCCGAACACCGGGGAGCTGTTTTTT; cdr3_aa: CASSLDTPNTGELFF
clone_size: .; j_call: TRBJ1-1; v_call: TRBV18; d_call: .; cdr3_nt: TGTGCCAGCTCACCTAACGGGATTGGGACTGAAGCTTTCTTT; cdr3_aa: CASSPNGIGTEAFF
clone_size: .; j_call: TRBJ1-4; v_call: TRBV30; d_call: .; cdr3_nt: TGTGCCTGGAGTGTAAGCCTTCCCGGGATCCGGGGGGAAAAACTGTTTTTT; cdr3_aa: CAWSVSLPGIRGEKLFF
clone_size: few; j_call: TRBJ1-6; v_call: TRBV5-1; d_call: .; cdr3_nt: TGCGCCAGCAGCCTAACTTACTATAATTCACCCCTCCACTTT; cdr3_aa: CASSLTYYNSPLHF
clone_size: .; j_call: TRBJ2-2; v_call: TRBV5-1; d_call: .; cdr3_nt: TGCGCCAGCAGCATGGACAGTCTGGCCGGGGAGCTGTTTTTT; cdr3_aa: CASSMDSLAGELFF
clone_size: .; j_call: TRBJ2-7; v_call: TRBV15; d_call: .; cdr3_nt: TGTGCCACCAGCAGAGACAGGGCCTTCGAGCAGTACTTC; cdr3_aa: CATSRDRAFEQYF
clone_size: .; j_call: TRBJ2-2; v_call: TRBV9; d_call: TRBD2; cdr3_nt: TGTGCCAGCAGCCCCCGCCCCCTAGCGGGGCCGTTTTCCGGGGAGCTGTTTTTT; cdr3_aa: CASSPRPLAGPFSGELFF
clone_size: .; j_call: TRBJ1-2; v_call: TRBV4-1; d_call: TRBD1; cdr3_nt: TGCGCCAGCAGCCTTGGGCCAGGGGGACTTTATGGCTACACCTTC; cdr3_aa: CASSLGPGGLYGYTF
clone_size: .; j_call: TRBJ1-2; v_call: TRBV7-8; d_call: TRBD1; cdr3_nt: TGTGCCAGCAGCTTAGTGATACAGGGGGCGGATGGCTACACCTTC; cdr3_aa: CASSLVIQGADGYTF
clone_size: .; j_call: TRBJ2-1; v_call: TRBV15; d_call: .; cdr3_nt: TGTGCCACCAGCAGAGATTTTGAAGGGGCCGGTGAGCAGTTCTTC; cdr3_aa: CATSRDFEGAGEQFF
clone_size: few; j_call: TRBJ2-1; v_call: TRBV7-9; d_call: TRBD2; cdr3_nt: TGTGCCAGCAGCTTAGTTTCTAGCGGGGGTACCGAGCAGTTCTTC; cdr3_aa: CASSLVSSGGTEQFF
clone_size: .; j_call: TRBJ1-3; v_call: TRBV11-2; d_call: .; cdr3_nt: TGTGCCAGCAGCTTAATCGGCGGACAAGCTGGAAACACCATATATTTT; cdr3_aa: CASSLIGGQAGNTIYF
clone_size: few; j_call: TRBJ1-1; v_call: TRBV14; d_call: .; cdr3_nt: TGTGCCAGCAGCCGCCACATGAACACTGAAGCTTTCTTT; cdr3_aa: CASSRHMNTEAFF
clone_size: .; j_call: TRBJ1-5; v_call: TRBV5-6; d_call: TRBD1; cdr3_nt: TGTGCCAGCAGCCTGAGACAGGGCGGCAATCAGCCCCAGCATTTT; cdr3_aa: CASSLRQGGNQPQHF
clone_size: .; j_call: TRBJ2-7; v_call: TRBV19; d_call: TRBD1; cdr3_nt: TGTGCCAGTAGTTGGGGGACAGGTTCCTACGAGCAGTACTTC; cdr3_aa: CASSWGTGSYEQYF
clone_size: once; j_call: TRBJ1-1; v_call: TRBV6-1; d_call: .; cdr3_nt: TGTGCCAGCAGTGAGTCAGGGATCGCTGAAGCTTTCTTT; cdr3_aa: CASSESGIAEAFF
clone_size: .; j_call: TRBJ1-4; v_call: TRBV15; d_call: .; cdr3_nt: TGTGCCACCAGCTGGACAGACCTTAATGAAAAACTGTTTTTT; cdr3_aa: CATSWTDLNEKLFF
clone_size: .; j_call: TRBJ2-5; v_call: TRBV28; d_call: .; cdr3_nt: TGTGCCAGCAGTTTTCTTTCTCAAGAGACCCAGTACTTC; cdr3_aa: CASSFLSQETQYF
clone_size: .; j_call: TRBJ1-3; v_call: TRBV10-3; d_call: .; cdr3_nt: TGTGTTCACCAGGGCTCTGGAAACACCATATATTTT; cdr3_aa: CVHQGSGNTIYF
clone_size: once; j_call: TRBJ1-6; v_call: TRBV28; d_call: .; cdr3_nt: TGTGCCAGCGCTAGGAATTCACCCCTCCACTTT; cdr3_aa: CASARNSPLHF
clone_size: .; j_call: TRBJ1-5; v_call: TRBV4-1; d_call: .; cdr3_nt: TGCGCCAGCAGCCAAGGGAACAGGGACCAGCCCCAGCATTTT; cdr3_aa: CASSQGNRDQPQHF
clone_size: few; j_call: TRBJ1-1; v_call: TRBV7-3; d_call: .; cdr3_nt: TGTGCCAGCAGCCGCTCAGGGGAAAAGAACACTGAAGCTTTCTTT; cdr3_aa: CASSRSGEKNTEAFF
clone_size: .; j_call: TRBJ2-2; v_call: TRBV24-1; d_call: TRBD1; cdr3_nt: TGTGCCACCAGATCGCTCCCGGGACAGGGGGTCACCGGGGAGCTGTTTTTT; cdr3_aa: CATRSLPGQGVTGELFF
clone_size: many; j_call: TRBJ1-4; v_call: TRBV18; d_call: .; cdr3_nt: TGTGCCAGCTCACCGGAGGCAACTAATGAAAAACTGTTTTTT; cdr3_aa: CASSPEATNEKLFF
clone_size: .; j_call: TRBJ1-2; v_call: TRBV20-1; d_call: .; cdr3_nt: TGCAGTGCTAGTACGGGTTTCGATGGCTACACCTTC; cdr3_aa: CSASTGFDGYTF
clone_size: once; j_call: TRBJ2-3; v_call: TRBV6-4; d_call: TRBD1; cdr3_nt: TGTGCCAGCAGTCGAACAGGGGGCAAAGGCACAGATACGCAGTATTTT; cdr3_aa: CASSRTGGKGTDTQYF